This T cell receptor (beta chain) is from a study of cytomegalovirus exposure and HLA in healthy donors (dated by TCRdb to 2016 to 2017). In the study overall: An earlier analysis of approximately 640 of the donors reported approximately 270 Gb of sequence data and 117 million unique TCR beta sequences from some 180 million T cells. Roughly 310 gigabases of sequencing data and approximately 80 million unique TCR sequences were included in an early release covering under 650 HLA-typed donors. Of the roughly 400 genotyped donors, around 81% fell in the genetic ancestry cluster associated with self-reported Caucasian donors. The study aimed to test whether signatures of past pathogen exposure could be identified by cataloging public T cell receptors. Using immunosequencing, the study profiled T cell repertoires from 550 to 750 subjects and related those repertoires to cytomegalovirus serostatus. Besides the first cohort of roughly 660 subjects, a separate validation cohort made up of 120 or so different subjects was used. To predict cytomegalovirus infection status, the study combined high-throughput TCR immunosequencing, statistical association of individual TCRs with disease status, and machine learning. A later analysis re-analyzed previously published TCR beta repertoires from about 730 donors and added high-resolution HLA genotyping to study TCR occurrence patterns. The later analysis used no new phenotypic data to find candidate immune exposures, relying instead on TCR beta sequences and their occurrence across donors. An earlier analysis of 587 of the donors applied high-throughput TCR beta sequencing to assess whether each TCR beta V gene segment acted as functional or pseudogenic. Donor age, sex, ethnicity and CMV serostatus were collected together with the repertoire data. A later genetic analysis used genome-wide SNP genotypes for about three fifths of the roughly 700 donors, treating that subset as a discovery cohort. All discovery cohort repertoires had been generated on a single sequencing platform. Class I and class II HLA loci were covered by the typing at four-digit resolution. The number of donors typed differed by locus, with about 629-630 for A, B, C, DRB1 and DQB1, more than 500 for DQA1, 606 for DPA1, and about 450 for DPB1. Five DR-DQ haplotypes were treated as single units for association and clustering because of strong linkage in the cohort. Across 300 to 500 genotyped donors of the cohort, an average of roughly 250,000 unique TCR beta nucleotide sequences per donor were sequenced, and roughly 17% of those sequences were non-productive.

To prepare the library, the immunoSEQ multiplex PCR assay was applied. The multiplex PCR relied on a mix of 60 forward primers for TCR Vbeta segments and 13 reverse primers for TCR Jbeta segments. Amplification of the CDR3 region of rearranged TCR beta genes was performed with a multiplex PCR assay on genomic DNA. The amplified TCR beta libraries were sequenced on the Illumina HiSeq System as 87-base-pair reads. The original methods were these. In a later analysis, tens of millions of unique TCR beta chains were counted across the roughly 610 repertoires, and approximately 11 million of these chains were shared by at least two donors. Raw reads were error-corrected and collapsed into unique sequences by a nearest-neighbor algorithm in which closely related sequences were merged to remove PCR and sequencing errors. Alignment of CDR3 sequences to IMGT reference sequences was used to assign V, D and J gene segments. For a sequence to be retained, a match of at least six nucleotides was required to both a V gene segment and a J gene segment. Rearrangements were classified as productive when the CDR3 lacked stop codons and remained in frame with V and J, and all other rearrangements were classified as non-productive. CDR3 was defined by IMGT convention, running from the second conserved V-encoded cysteine to the conserved J-encoded phenylalanine. The earlier analysis of approximately 500 of the donors excluded sequences that lacked an unambiguous match to a single V gene segment. An earlier analysis of some 610 of the donors called V segments functional above 56.7% productive rearrangements and segregating when the between-donor standard deviation exceeded 5%. A statistical classification framework was developed to diagnose cytomegalovirus status using the catalog of TCR beta chain sequences. V and J gene assignment, in a later analysis, came from comparing TCR nucleotide sequences with IMGT/GENE-DB human TR gene sequences. In a later analysis, CDR3 sequences and most-parsimonious VDJ recombination scenarios were assigned using the TCRdist pipeline. In a later analysis, every TCR beta chain was defined by the combination of its CDR3 amino acid sequence and its V-gene family, and reads without a unique V-gene family were dropped. In a later analysis, a few hundred highly shared, low-generation-probability nucleotide sequences were removed to address suspected cross-contamination and a sequencing artifact. In a later analysis, a clonal expansion index was calculated for each public chain from normalized within-repertoire ranks of inferred template counts. A later analysis computed generation probabilities with a VDJ recombination model fitted to out-of-frame rearrangements, and checked the results against IGoR. In a later analysis, hypergeometric tests were used to score TCR-TCR, TCR-HLA and TCR-CMV co-occurrence, with a repertoire-size bias correction applied to TCR pairs. A later analysis estimated false discovery rates by permuting HLA or CMV assignments 20 times. A later analysis grouped co-occurring TCRs with DBSCAN, adding TCRdist sequence similarity when clustering within HLA-allele-positive subsets. Repertoires with fewer than 30,000 or more than 120,000 public chains were left out of co-occurrence clustering, as were about five repertoires with anomalous nucleotide sharing. Sourced from immuneACCESS, this table was stored by TCRdb with only in-frame sequences that have V and J called. A share of the clones is absent; for the studies checked, an unresolved V gene accounts for under half, and the remainder has no known explanation. That table supplies the V and J calls and clone size; D and trimming were determined from the DNA. For this sample the table gives some 150,000 clones, of which about 80% were detected only once. Of the sample, roughly 1.2% is held by the ten largest clones.

The cohort was made up of 650 to 700 healthy bone marrow donors. At the time of sampling, every cohort member was nominally healthy, though immune exposures that went unrecorded were likely present. The donor was CMV seronegative and was included in the group of over 300 seronegative cohort members. Every donor gave a peripheral blood sample, and the peripheral blood mononuclear cells from that sample were used for TCR beta sequencing. The Qiagen DNeasy Blood Extraction Kit was used to extract genomic DNA from the blood cell samples. On the study overall, not on this receptor specifically: While some public TCRs were present in many individuals, most TCR sequences turned up only very rarely across donors. The earlier analysis of about 600 of the donors excluded 15 to 20 rarely observed V segments, including chromosome 9 orphons, because counts were too low. Because some donors lacked HLA typing at each locus, the association tests relied only on the typed subset. The classifier was reported to diagnose cytomegalovirus status with high specificity and sensitivity in both the original cohort and the validation cohort. Roughly uniform sequencing depth across donors was assumed in presence/absence analyses, although this assumption may not hold. For the cohort, immune exposure information was limited to CMV serostatus. According to a later analysis, parvovirus B19, influenza, CMV and Epstein-Barr virus appeared linked to several top co-occurrence clusters. In an earlier analysis of a few hundred of the donors, most TCR beta V segments were observed in productive rearrangements about 90% or about 30% of the time, broadly matching IMGT annotations. A later analysis associated 15,000 or so TCR beta sequences with specific HLA alleles at a false discovery rate of 0.05. The 87-base-pair reads could not distinguish some IMGT-functional V segments, including TRBV6-2 and TRBV6-3, so those segments were excluded. In vitro tests confirmed that a few of the cytomegalovirus-associated TCR beta chains recognize cytomegalovirus antigens. A group of highly shared sequence variants was considered likely to be a technical artifact of the sequencing pipeline. A later analysis found that TCR association rates varied across HLA loci, with DRB1 alleles showing the most associated TCRs and HLA-C alleles the fewest. In the study, around 150 TCR beta chains were listed as associated with cytomegalovirus. A later genetic analysis reported fewer N-insertions in productive TCRs among donors in an Asian-associated ancestry cluster than the roughly 700-donor mean. The authors suggested that the approach could potentially be generalized to other disease states and immunological phenotypes. When HLA alleles, especially DR and DQ, strongly co-occurred, TCR associations were difficult to assign to individual alleles. The cohort was sequenced for TCR beta chains only, and without alpha or paired-chain data the features that could be detected were limited. Linkage disequilibrium might explain the correlated functional status among segregating V segments, but an unknown experimental factor could not be ruled out. In a later analysis, HLA-associated TCR beta chains showed more clonal expansion and lower generation probabilities than non-associated chains that were equally common. According to a later analysis, most CMV-associated TCR beta chains appeared to be HLA-restricted, and the HLA associations seemed to be driven largely by CMV exposure. A further reported finding was that TCR beta sequences accurately predicted the HLA-A and HLA-B alleles for most subjects in the first cohort. In a later genetic analysis, a missense DCLRE1C variant was associated with V-gene and J-gene trimming of TCR beta chains, and the association was replicated in an independent cohort.

Worth noting for this clone: No cognate antigen has been identified for it. There are no base qualities to consult, and no much larger clone falls within one base.

Trimming at the junction amounts to 0 bases on V and 7 bases on J, and the germline ends lie 8 bases apart. From cysteine to phenylalanine, the CDR3 is 13 amino acids long. The sequence is cut down to CDR3 DNA, 39 bases in frame from base 1. Sequences SGDLS (CDR1) and YYNGEE (CDR2) are obtained from the germline V gene. The sequenced material came from PBMCs. The rearranged chain carries TRBV9 and TRBJ2-4; the D gene cannot be named for sure. This sequence was found in a woman in her forties or fifties in good health and CMV-seronegative. The CDR3 reads CASSVGDENIQYF. The DNA sequence follows: TGTGCCAGCAGCGTAGGAGATGAGAACATTCAGTACTTC.